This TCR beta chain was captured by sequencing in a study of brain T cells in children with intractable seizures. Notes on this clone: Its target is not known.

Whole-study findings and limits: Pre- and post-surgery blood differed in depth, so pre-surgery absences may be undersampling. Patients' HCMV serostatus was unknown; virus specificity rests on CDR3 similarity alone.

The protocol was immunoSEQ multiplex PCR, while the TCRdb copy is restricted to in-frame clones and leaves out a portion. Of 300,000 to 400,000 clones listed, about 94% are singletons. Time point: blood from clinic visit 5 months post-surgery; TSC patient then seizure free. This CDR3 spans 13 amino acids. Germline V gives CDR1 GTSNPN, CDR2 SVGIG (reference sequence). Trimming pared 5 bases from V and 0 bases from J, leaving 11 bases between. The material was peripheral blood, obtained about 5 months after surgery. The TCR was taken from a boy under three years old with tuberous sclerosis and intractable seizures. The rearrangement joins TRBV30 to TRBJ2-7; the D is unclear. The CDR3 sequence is CAWGRRYSYEQYF. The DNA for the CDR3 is TGTGCCTGGGGACGGCGGTACTCCTACGAGCAGTACTTC.